The subject of this entry is one T cell receptor (beta chain). This sample is drawn from a study of blood T cell repertoires in COVID-19. The CDR3 sequence is 14 residues long. Between the trimmed V and J ends, which lost 5 bases and 1 base, there was a span of 15 bases. CDR1 and CDR2 (germline): GTSNPN, SVGIG (reference sequence). TCRdb's table, derived via immunoSEQ multiplex PCR, lists solely in-frame clones and lacks some. The table lists about 270,000 clones, 85% of them singletons. Each participant's cohort was designated according to participant-reported clinical history. The clonotype comes from a woman between 45 and 60 years old with acute COVID-19. Material: PBMCs or T cells enriched from blood (not recorded which). The chain has TRBV30 and TRBJ2-7; D might be TRBD1 (5 bases). CDR3 sequence: CAWSSGPGSYEQYF. The DNA for the CDR3 is TGTGCCTGGTCCTCTGGGCCAGGGTCCTACGAGCAGTACTTC. Variable domain in full (rest from reference TRBV30 and TRBJ2-7): SQTIHQWPATLVQPVGSPLSLECTVEGTSNPNLYWYRQAAGRGLQLLFYSVGIGQISSEVPQNLSASRPQDRQFILSSKKLLLSDSGFYLCAWSSGPGSYEQYFGPGTRLTVT.